The 29 T cell receptor beta chains listed next were all sequenced from one sample in a study of shared T cell receptors in the human thymus. Assay used: immunoSEQ multiplex PCR; TCRdb lists only in-frame clones, some missing. The table lists fewer than 700,000 clones, 85% to 90% of them singletons. This sample was shared with a second study, whose subject was human thymus T cells.

Sequencing input: thymocytes. These receptors originate from a boy in the first two years of life with a congenital heart defect.

J is TRBJ2-2 and V is TRBV14; TRBD2 might be the D (5 bases). V was trimmed by 0 bases and J by 0 bases, leaving 14 bases between them. This CDR3 comprises 18 residues. From germline, CDR1 is SGHDN and CDR2 FVKESK. This CDR3 is CASSQESGRRANTGELFF. The CDR3 DNA sequence: TGTGCCAGCAGCCAAGAAAGTGGGAGACGGGCGAACACCGGGGAGCTGTTTTTT.

J is TRBJ2-7 and V is TRBV6-5; possibly TRBD2 for D (6 bases). Trimming removed 0 bases from V and 2 bases from J, with 11 bases in between. From germline, CDR1 is MNHEY and CDR2 SVGAGI. The length of the CDR3 is 15 residues. CDR3 amino acids: CASSYSEGLTYEQYF. The CDR3 DNA sequence: TGTGCCAGCAGTTACTCGGAGGGATTAACCTACGAGCAGTACTTC.

The V and J genes are TRBV6-5 and TRBJ2-3, with TRBD2 matching over 8 bases. J was trimmed by 3 bases and V by 5 bases; bases with no gene match: 7. Germline V gene lookup returns CDR1 MNHEY and CDR2 SVGAGI. The CDR3 covers 15 residues. The DNA for the CDR3 is TGTGCCAGCAGTCCGGGAGGGCCCTCGACAGATACGCAGTATTTT. Translated, it gives CASSPGGPSTDTQYF.

This clone came up once. This chain connects TRBV11-2 to TRBJ2-7, with 13 bases identical to TRBD2. J was trimmed by 5 bases and V by 3 bases; bases with no gene match: 7. Germline V CDR1 and CDR2: SGHAT, FQNNGV. The CDR3 is 16 amino acids. The CDR3 DNA sequence: TGTGCCAGCAGCTTTACGACTAGCGGGAGGAAAAACGAGCAGTACTTC. This translates into CASSFTTSGRKNEQYF. Looking up the rest from reference TRBV11-2 and TRBJ2-7 gives the full variable domain: EAGVAQSPRYKIIEKRQSVAFWCNPISGHATLYWYQQILGQGPKLLIQFQNNGVVDDSQLPKDRFSAERLKGVDSTLKIQPAKLEDSAVYLCASSFTTSGRKNEQYFGPGTRLTVT.

The chain links TRBV30 to TRBJ1-4, with 7 bases matching TRBD1. Trimming removed 4 bases from V and 3 bases from J; junction bases left unmatched: 8. Germline values: CDR1 GTSNPN, CDR2 SVGIG (reference sequence). The CDR3 has 15 residues. CDR3 in DNA: TGTGCCTGGACCCTCAGACAGGGAGCTAATGAAAAACTGTTTTTT. Its translation is CAWTLRQGANEKLFF.

V gene TRBV19 combines with J gene TRBJ2-1; 9 bases are shared with TRBD2. The germline CDR1 and CDR2 sequences are LNHDA and SQIVND (reference sequence). The CDR3 has 17 residues. Trimming cost V 2 bases and J 7 bases; bases outside gene matches: 12. As DNA, the CDR3 is TGTGCCAGTAGTATACCTACGACTAGCGGACCCCCAAATGAGCAGTTCTTC. Its protein product is CASSIPTTSGPPNEQFF.

This chain links TRBV5-1 with TRBJ2-1; no clear D. The CDR3 sequence is 14 residues long. Germline CDR1 SGHRS, CDR2 YFSETQ. The V gene lost 2 bases and the J gene lost 4 bases, with 10 bases spanning the gap. This CDR3 reads CASSFAPRYNEQFF. Written as DNA, the CDR3 is TGCGCCAGCAGCTTTGCGCCCCGATACAATGAGCAGTTCTTC.

The genes are TRBV5-1 and TRBJ2-7; either TRBD1 or TRBD2 may supply D (5 bases each). CDR3 length: 19 residues. Germline V gene lookup returns CDR1 SGHRS and CDR2 YFSETQ. V dropped 4 bases and J dropped 5 bases, with 31 bases sitting between them. CDR3 DNA sequence: TGCGCCAGCAGCCTGGGACGTGGCCACAGAGCCAGCCATCGACACGAGCAGTACTTC. Translation: CASSLGRGHRASHRHEQYF.

The chain joins TRBV25-1 to TRBJ2-5; 8 bases fit TRBD2. Germline assignment: CDR1 MGHDK and CDR2 SYGVNS. V dropped 3 bases and J dropped 0; count of bases not matched to a gene: 9. This CDR3 is 17 amino acids long. This CDR3 reads CASSERSGRGDQETQYF. In DNA, the CDR3 is TGTGCCAGCAGTGAGCGGAGCGGGAGAGGGGACCAAGAGACCCAGTACTTC.

J is TRBJ2-7 and V is TRBV10-3; D is possibly TRBD1 (6 bases). Trimming stripped 2 bases from V and 0 bases from J, with 17 bases between. Germline CDR1 and CDR2: ENHRY and SYGVKD. This CDR3 is 17 amino acids long. CDR3 in DNA: TGTGCCATCAGTGAGCCCAACGACAGGACTTTCTCCTACGAGCAGTACTTC. Protein: CAISEPNDRTFSYEQYF.

V and J are TRBV19 and TRBJ2-2; 7 nucleotides agree with TRBD2. After removal of 9 bases from V and 5 bases from J, the junction contained 9 bases not matched to a gene. The CDR3 has 14 residues. CDR1 LNHDA and CDR2 SQIVND come from the germline V gene (reference sequence). In DNA form, the CDR3 reads TGTGCCAGCCGAGGGCTAGCGGTGACCGGGGAGCTGTTTTTT. Its translation is CASRGLAVTGELFF.

V and J are TRBV27 and TRBJ1-2; 8 bases map to TRBD1. J lost 7 bases, V lost 2 bases, and 3 bases had no gene match. CDR3 size: 13 residues. CDR1 MNHEY and CDR2 SMNVEV come from the germline V gene (reference sequence). DNA for the CDR3: TGTGCCAGCAGTTTAACAGGGGGGGCTGGCTACACCTTC. Protein: CASSLTGGAGYTF.

This clone has a single count. The chain is built from TRBV4-2 and TRBJ1-3; D is possibly TRBD1 (6 bases). Germline CDR1 LGHNA, CDR2 YNFKEQ. The CDR3 runs to 18 residues. Trimming pared 4 bases from V and 4 bases from J, leaving 23 bases between. The CDR3 nucleotides read TGTGCCAGCAGCCTTGGCTTTCAGGGGCCCGTAGCCGGAAACACCATATATTTT. Amino acid sequence: CASSLGFQGPVAGNTIYF.

The chain is built from TRBV6-5 and TRBJ2-1; TRBD2 matches at 7 bases. Germline trimming cut 10 bases from V and 5 bases from J; bases unmatched to any gene: 11. The germline V gene encodes CDR1 MNHEY and CDR2 SVGAGI. This CDR3 has 14 residues. CDR3 nucleotides: TGTGCCACGCGCGGGACTATGCGGCACAATGAGCAGTTCTTC. Amino acid sequence: CATRGTMRHNEQFF.

The count of this clone is one. V and J are TRBV28 and TRBJ2-2; 8 nucleotides align to TRBD2. CDR1 and CDR2 (germline): MDHEN, SYDVKM. V lost 2 bases and J lost 3; bases outside the gene matches: 5. This CDR3 spans 16 amino acids. The chain's CDR3 is CASSLESGRDTGELFF. CDR3 nucleotides: TGTGCCAGCAGTTTAGAAAGCGGGAGAGACACCGGGGAGCTGTTTTTT.

The genes are TRBV4-1 and TRBJ1-1, with D unclear. CDR3 length: 15 amino acids. V was trimmed by 0 bases and J by 1 base, leaving 9 bases between them. Germline assignment: CDR1 MGHRA and CDR2 YSYEKL. In DNA, the CDR3 is TGCGCCAGCAGCCAAGATGGAGGGAGGAACACTGAAGCTTTCTTT. This gives the protein CASSQDGGRNTEAFF.

This clone appeared once. The chain links TRBV29-1 to TRBJ1-3; D uncertain. Trimming pared 4 bases from V and 4 bases from J, leaving 14 bases between. The length of the CDR3 is 14 residues. CDR1 is SQVTM and CDR2 is ANQGSEA in the germline V gene. The CDR3 region has the DNA TGCAGCGTTGTGCCCGGGGTAGCGGGAAACACCATATATTTT. Encoded protein: CSVVPGVAGNTIYF.

This chain uses TRBV20-1 with TRBJ2-5; D not certain. The CDR3 length is 11 residues. Germline V CDR1 and CDR2: DFQATT, SNEGSKA (reference sequence). V lost 2 bases to trimming and J lost 3 bases, with 4 bases between them. The CDR3 DNA follows: TGCAGTGCTAGACCGGAAGAGACCCAGTACTTC. It translates to CSARPEETQYF.

The J gene is TRBJ2-7, the V gene TRBV7-6, with a weak D call TRBD2 (5 bases). Between the trimmed V and J ends, which lost 4 bases and 4 bases, there was a span of 11 bases. The CDR3 runs 13 residues. The germline CDR1 and CDR2 sequences are SGHVS and FNYEAQ. The CDR3 coding sequence is TGTGCCAGCAGCTCTCGGACTGAATACGAGCAGTACTTC. Protein product: CASSSRTEYEQYF.

The chain is built from TRBV5-1 and TRBJ2-3; D remains ambiguous. The V end was cut by 0 bases, the J end by 2 bases, with 4 bases between. The germline V gene has CDR1 SGHRS and CDR2 YFSETQ. This CDR3 region has 13 residues. The chain's CDR3 is CASSLVITDTQYF. The CDR3, as DNA: TGCGCCAGCAGCTTGGTAATCACAGATACGCAGTATTTT.

The chain recombines TRBV27 with TRBJ2-1, with a weak D call TRBD1 (6 bases). The CDR3 extends over 14 amino acids. Germline V gene sequence: CDR1 MNHEY, CDR2 SMNVEV (reference sequence). Trimming pared 5 bases from V and 4 bases from J, leaving 12 bases between. Written as DNA, the CDR3 is TGTGCCAGCAGTAAGGGACAAGGATACAATGAGCAGTTCTTC. This translates into CASSKGQGYNEQFF.

This clone was observed a single time. The rearrangement joins TRBV4-2 to TRBJ2-1, with 14 bases fitting TRBD2. Germline-derived CDR1 and CDR2 are LGHNA and YNFKEQ. The CDR3 loop spans 14 amino acids. The ends lost 3 bases at V and 8 bases at J; junction bases unmatched: 0. CDR3 protein: CASSQGLAGDEQFF. The CDR3 nucleotides read TGTGCCAGCAGCCAGGGACTAGCGGGAGATGAGCAGTTCTTC.

V is TRBV10-1 and J is TRBJ2-1; 7 bases fit TRBD1. Germline V gene data show CDR1 as WNHNN and CDR2 as SYGVQD (reference sequence). The ends lost 4 bases at V and 3 bases at J; junction bases unmatched: 9. The CDR3 has 16 residues. This CDR3 reads CASSVQTGAGYNEQFF. The CDR3 coding sequence is TGCGCCAGCAGTGTCCAAACAGGGGCGGGCTACAATGAGCAGTTCTTC.

V and J are TRBV28 and TRBJ1-2; 7 positions match TRBD1. V lost 4 bases to trimming and J lost 7 bases; unmatched junction nucleotides: 9. The CDR3 totals 14 residues. Germline CDR1 reads MDHEN; CDR2 reads SYDVKM. The CDR3 nucleotides are TGTGCCAGCAGTTCCACCGGGACAGAGGGTGGCTACACCTTC. The encoded protein is CASSSTGTEGGYTF.

This chain joins TRBV28 and TRBJ1-4, with a tentative D call TRBD1 (5 bases). The V gene's germline CDR1 is MDHEN and CDR2 SYDVKM. Trimming pared 3 bases from V and 5 bases from J, leaving 16 bases between. The CDR3 sequence is 16 residues long. CDR3 protein: CASSFGGWTRNEKLFF. In nucleotides, the CDR3 is TGTGCCAGCAGTTTCGGGGGGTGGACCCGGAATGAAAAACTGTTTTTT.

This clone was recorded once. This chain joins TRBV5-6 and TRBJ1-1, with D uncertain. Per germline, CDR1 SGHDT and CDR2 YYEEEE. The CDR3 runs to 15 residues. V was cut by 0 bases and J by 4 bases, with 13 bases left in between. CDR3 amino acids: CASSLGPSRSTEAFF. The CDR3, as DNA: TGTGCCAGCAGCTTGGGTCCTTCCCGGAGCACTGAAGCTTTCTTT.

The V gene is TRBV9, the J gene TRBJ2-2, with D possibly being TRBD1 (5 bases). The CDR3 spans 14 residues. Between the trimmed V and J ends, which lost 3 bases and 6 bases, there was a span of 12 bases. Per germline, CDR1 SGDLS and CDR2 YYNGEE. This CDR3 reads CASSGGMGPGELFF. The CDR3 region has the DNA TGTGCCAGCAGCGGGGGAATGGGGCCCGGGGAGCTGTTTTTT. Together with reference TRBV9 and TRBJ2-2, the CDR3 gives the full variable domain: DSGVTQTPKHLITATGQRVTLRCSPRSGDLSVYWYQQSLDQGLQFLIQYYNGEERAKGNILERFSAQQFPDLHSELNLSSLELGDSALYFCASSGGMGPGELFFGEGSRLTVL.

This clone has more than one count but fewer than ten. Other DNA sequences in the same sample also yield this CDR3. In DNA, the CDR3 is TGTGCCAGCTCACCTGACAGATCTGGAAACACCATATATTTT. It is translated as CASSPDRSGNTIYF. This chain connects TRBV18 to TRBJ1-3, with D possibly being TRBD1 (5 bases). From germline, CDR1 is KGHSH and CDR2 LQKENI. V lost 3 bases, J lost 1 base, and 7 bases lay in between. This CDR3 comprises 14 residues.

The chain combines TRBV2 with TRBJ2-5; no clear D. The assigned J gene may be wrong: the sequence end matches TRBJ2-7 better. Germline values: CDR1 SNHLY, CDR2 FYNNEI. The CDR3 spans 13 residues. The CDR3 sequence is CASMRQLSYEQYF. For the CDR3, the DNA is TGTGCCAGCATGAGGCAGCTCTCCTACGAGCAGTACTTC.